One and the same sample provided the 8 T cell receptor beta chains below, sequenced in a study of blood T cell repertoires in COVID-19. Only in-frame clones appear in the TCRdb table, and some are missing; sequencing was by immunoSEQ multiplex PCR. The sample carries roughly 78,000 clones, 75% to 90% recorded once. The source material was peripheral blood. These receptor sequences come from a man in his 60s with acute or convalescent COVID-19.

This clone was found a few times. This chain uses TRBV19 with TRBJ1-5; D is unclear. Germline CDR1 reads LNHDA; CDR2 reads SQIVND (reference sequence). The ends were cut back, 6 bases at V and 1 base at J, with 7 bases in the middle. This CDR3 has 13 amino acids. The chain's CDR3 is CASSPTSNQPQHF. The CDR3 region has the DNA TGTGCCAGTAGCCCGACAAGCAATCAGCCCCAGCATTTT.

This clone showed up just once. The gene calls are TRBV5-1 and TRBJ2-2; TRBD2 matches 11 bases. CDR1 is SGHRS and CDR2 is YFSETQ in the germline V gene. This CDR3 is 17 amino acids long. V gave up 4 bases and J gave up 1 base; unmatched junction bases: 6. CDR3 amino acids: CASSIQTSGGNTGELFF. CDR3 in DNA: TGCGCCAGCAGCATTCAAACTAGCGGGGGGAACACCGGGGAGCTGTTTTTT.

The chain combines TRBV5-1 with TRBJ1-2, with 8 bases that match TRBD1. Unmatched junction bases numbered 0, after V lost 3 bases and J lost 2 bases. This CDR3 has 13 amino acids. CDR1 is SGHRS, CDR2 YFSETQ, per germline. CDR3 in amino acids: CASSWTGNYGYTF. For the CDR3, the DNA is TGCGCCAGCAGCTGGACAGGGAACTATGGCTACACCTTC.

The chain combines TRBV5-1 with TRBJ1-4, with a tentative D call TRBD1 (5 bases). V was clipped by 0 bases and J by 7 bases, with 10 bases between them. Germline CDR1 SGHRS, CDR2 YFSETQ. The CDR3 spans 14 residues. The CDR3 here is CASSLGQGLEKLFF. Here the CDR3 DNA reads TGCGCCAGCAGCTTGGGGCAGGGTCTTGAAAAACTGTTTTTT.

The V gene is TRBV11-2, the J gene TRBJ2-7, with 8 bases fitting TRBD2. CDR1 SGHAT and CDR2 FQNNGV come from the germline V gene. The CDR3 totals 12 residues. The V and J ends lost 5 bases and 9 bases, in that order; junction bases with no gene match: 6. The DNA of the CDR3 is TGTGCCAGCAGCCCGGGGGGGTCCGGGCAGTACTTC. Its protein product is CASSPGGSGQYF.

The chain links TRBV11-3 to TRBJ1-1, with D perhaps TRBD1 (5 bases). Germline CDR1 is SGHNT and CDR2 is YENEEA. Deletions cut 5 bases from V and 0 bases from J, with 7 bases between. This CDR3 has 13 amino acids. Here the CDR3 DNA reads TGTGCCAGCAGCCGACAGATGAACACTGAAGCTTTCTTT. As protein: CASSRQMNTEAFF.

The count of this clone is one. The chain carries TRBV4-1 and TRBJ2-7; 12 nucleotides line up with TRBD2. In germline, CDR1 is MGHRA, CDR2 YSYEKL. The ends lost 3 bases at V and 0 bases at J; junction bases unmatched: 3. The CDR3 has 16 residues. The CDR3 bases are TGCGCCAGCAGCCAGCAACTAGCGGGAGGCTCCTACGAGCAGTACTTC. Translating it yields CASSQQLAGGSYEQYF.

In its sample, this clone was seen a few times. The gene calls are TRBV6-5 and TRBJ2-1; a weak D match, TRBD2 (6 bases). V lost 6 bases, J lost 5 bases, and 17 bases lay in between. The CDR3 is 15 residues long. The V gene's germline CDR1 is MNHEY and CDR2 SVGAGI. CDR3 sequence: CASSPTSWGDNEQFF. Here the CDR3 DNA reads TGTGCCAGCAGCCCCACTAGTTGGGGGGACAATGAGCAGTTCTTC.